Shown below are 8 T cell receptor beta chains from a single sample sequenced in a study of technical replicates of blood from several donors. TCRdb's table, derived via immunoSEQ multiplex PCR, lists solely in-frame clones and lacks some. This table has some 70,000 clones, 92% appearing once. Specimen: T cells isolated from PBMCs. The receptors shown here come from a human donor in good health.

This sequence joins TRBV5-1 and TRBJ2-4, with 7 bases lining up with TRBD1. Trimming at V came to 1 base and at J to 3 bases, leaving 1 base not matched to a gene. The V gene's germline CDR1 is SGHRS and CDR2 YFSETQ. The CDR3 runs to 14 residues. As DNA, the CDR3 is TGCGCCAGCAGCTTGCAGGGGGACAAAAACATTCAGTACTTC. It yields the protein CASSLQGDKNIQYF. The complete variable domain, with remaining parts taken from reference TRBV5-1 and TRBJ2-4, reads KAGVTQTPRYLIKTRGQQVTLSCSPISGHRSVSWYQQTPGQGLQFLFEYFSETQRNKGNFPGRFSGRQFSNSRSEMNVSTLELGDSALYLCASSLQGDKNIQYFGAGTRLSVL.

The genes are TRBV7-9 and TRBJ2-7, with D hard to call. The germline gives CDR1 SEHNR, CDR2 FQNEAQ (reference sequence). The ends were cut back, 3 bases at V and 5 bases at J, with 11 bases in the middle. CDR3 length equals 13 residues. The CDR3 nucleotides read TGTGCCAGCAGCTTCCCTCAGGAAAACGAGCAGTACTTC. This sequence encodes CASSFPQENEQYF.

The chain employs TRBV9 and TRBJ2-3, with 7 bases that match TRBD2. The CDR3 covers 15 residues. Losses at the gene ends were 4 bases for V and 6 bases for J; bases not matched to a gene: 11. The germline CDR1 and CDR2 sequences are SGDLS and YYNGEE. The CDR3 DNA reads TGTGCCAGCAGCCCTTGGGAGGGCCGAGGGGATACGCAGTATTTT. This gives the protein CASSPWEGRGDTQYF.

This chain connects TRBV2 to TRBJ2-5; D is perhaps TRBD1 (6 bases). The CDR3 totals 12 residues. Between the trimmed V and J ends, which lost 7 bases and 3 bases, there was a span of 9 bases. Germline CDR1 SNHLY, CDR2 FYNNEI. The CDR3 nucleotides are TGTGCCAGCATGAGGGGGAAAGAGACCCAGTACTTC. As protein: CASMRGKETQYF.

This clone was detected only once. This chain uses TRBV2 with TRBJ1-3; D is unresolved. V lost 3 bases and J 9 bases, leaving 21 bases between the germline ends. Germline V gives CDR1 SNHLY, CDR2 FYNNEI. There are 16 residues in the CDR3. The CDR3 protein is CASSDLFWQDGSTIYF. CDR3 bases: TGTGCCAGCAGTGATCTTTTTTGGCAGGATGGGAGCACCATATATTTT.

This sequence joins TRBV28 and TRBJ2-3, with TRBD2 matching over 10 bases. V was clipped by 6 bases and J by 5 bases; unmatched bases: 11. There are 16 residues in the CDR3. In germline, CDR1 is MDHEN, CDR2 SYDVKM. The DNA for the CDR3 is TGTGCCAGCAGCTGGGGACTAGCGTCCCGGGGAGATACGCAGTATTTT. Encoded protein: CASSWGLASRGDTQYF. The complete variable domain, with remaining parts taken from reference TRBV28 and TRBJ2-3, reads DVKVTQSSRYLVKRTGEKVFLECVQDMDHENMFWYRQDPGLGLRLIYFSYDVKMKEKGDIPEGYSVSREKKERFSLILESASTNQTSMYLCASSWGLASRGDTQYFGPGTRLTVL.

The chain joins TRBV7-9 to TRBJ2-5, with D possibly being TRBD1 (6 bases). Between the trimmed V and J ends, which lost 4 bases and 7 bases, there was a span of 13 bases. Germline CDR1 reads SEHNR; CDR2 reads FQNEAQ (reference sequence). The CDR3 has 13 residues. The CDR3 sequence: CASSSGTLPTQYF. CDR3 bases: TGTGCCAGCAGCTCCGGGACACTCCCGACCCAGTACTTC.

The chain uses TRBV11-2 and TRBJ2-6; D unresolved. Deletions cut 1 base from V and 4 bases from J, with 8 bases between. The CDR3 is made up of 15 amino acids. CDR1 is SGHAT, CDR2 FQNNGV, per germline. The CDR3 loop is CASSLAATGANVLTF. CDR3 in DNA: TGTGCCAGCAGCTTAGCAGCGACCGGGGCCAACGTCCTGACTTTC.